Below, one T cell receptor (beta chain) is given with its context. Its target is not known. The data were obtained in a study of shared clonotypes between healthy human individuals. Findings and caveats of the study: With a few donors compared, about 5.2% of naive CD4 clonotypes were shared.

The germline gives CDR1 MNHNY, CDR2 SVGAGI (reference sequence). This CDR3 spans 13 amino acids. V was clipped by 0 bases and J by 8 bases, with 5 bases between them. Sequencing was performed with immunoSEQ multiplex PCR; in TCRdb, only in-frame clones are kept and a portion is missing. The data hold approximately 2.4 million clones, with about 94% observed a single time. This receptor was taken from a man younger than 30 in good health. The sequencing input was naive CD4+ T cells sorted from blood. Subset here: CD45RA+ positively selected. J is TRBJ1-6 and V is TRBV6-6, with no clear D. In DNA form, the CDR3 reads TGTGCCAGCAGTTACTCGATAGATTCACCCCTCCACTTT. This gives the protein CASSYSIDSPLHF.